The clone carrying this T cell receptor (beta chain) came up many times. The data stem from a study of blood T cells in healthy people across ages. A second roughly 7 to 11 cycle PCR used barcoded and J-beta primers. TCRdb itself ran the 5' RACE reads through MiXCR, one entry per CDR3 protein. In the table there are approximately 1,100,000 distinct CDR3 sequences, more than 35% of which are singletons. The CDR3 is 14 amino acids. CDR1 DFQATT and CDR2 SNEGSKA come from the germline V gene (reference sequence). The V gene end was trimmed by 6 bases and the J gene end by 8 bases; junction bases not matched to a gene: 10.

The sequence was collected from a woman aged 60 to 75 in good health. Sequencing was performed on blood. The genes are TRBV20-1 and TRBJ2-4; 10 bases fit TRBD1. The CDR3 is CSATEPGQGYIQYF. The CDR3 DNA follows: TGCAGTGCAACTGAGCCGGGACAGGGGTACATTCAGTACTTC.